The present T cell receptor beta chain was sequenced within a study of cytomegalovirus exposure and HLA in healthy donors. Study findings and constraints: Analysis performed later showed TCR beta chains linked to HLA being more clonally expanded than equally common others.

The PCR contained 60 Vbeta and 13 Jbeta primers. Per the original data handling: Roughly 12 million shared chains were among around 80 million unique TCR beta chains counted in a later analysis. Libraries were prepared by immunoSEQ multiplex PCR; TCRdb keeps only in-frame clonotypes and omits some of them. That table gives V, J and clone size, and the DNA gave D and trimming. The table shows roughly 300,000 clones, with more than 80% occurring only once. Worth noting for this clone: The target antigen is unknown.

This receptor was identified in a man between 35 and 55 years old in good health and CMV-seropositive. Source material: PBMCs.

The CDR3: CASSQDRTEQYF. CDR3 sequence (DNA): TGCGCCAGCAGCCAAGATAGGACAGAGCAGTACTTC. The V call is TRBV4-3, the J call TRBJ2-7, with a possible D match to TRBD1 (5 bases). The CDR3 consists of 12 residues. Germline values: CDR1 LGHNA, CDR2 YSLEER. V lost 0 bases to trimming and J lost 7 bases, with 7 bases between them.